Listed below are T cell receptor beta chains from one sample, sequenced in a study of blood T cell repertoires in COVID-19. The assay was immunoSEQ multiplex PCR, and TCRdb's table has in-frame clones only and misses some. The sample consists of some 220,000 clones, around 81% of them appearing once. The sample consisted of peripheral blood. These TCRs come from a woman aged 70-85 years with acute or convalescent COVID-19. Both conserved end residues are part of each CDR3. D genes are given only for firm matches. A row's size may be missing; if present it is once, few, many or a size class.

abundance: -
d_gene: -
v_gene: TRBV5-1
j_gene: TRBJ1-1
CDR3aa: CASSSIGRGITEAFF
CDR3nt: TGCGCCAGCAGCTCGATCGGCAGGGGTATCACTGAAGCTTTCTTT

abundance: -
d_gene: -
v_gene: TRBV24-1
j_gene: TRBJ2-1
CDR3aa: CATSDPDRADEQFF
CDR3nt: TGTGCCACCAGTGACCCAGACAGAGCCGATGAGCAGTTCTTC

abundance: -
d_gene: -
v_gene: TRBV6-5
j_gene: TRBJ1-1
CDR3aa: CASQGGGAGNTEAFF
CDR3nt: TGTGCCAGCCAAGGGGGGGGCGCCGGCAACACTGAAGCTTTCTTT

abundance: -
d_gene: TRBD1
v_gene: TRBV2
j_gene: TRBJ2-3
CDR3aa: CASSAGTASTDTQYF
CDR3nt: TGTGCCAGCAGTGCCGGGACAGCTAGTACAGATACGCAGTATTTT

abundance: -
d_gene: TRBD2
v_gene: TRBV6-1
j_gene: TRBJ2-1
CDR3aa: CASSENPPSGGNEQFF
CDR3nt: TGTGCCAGCAGTGAAAACCCCCCTAGCGGGGGGAATGAGCAGTTCTTC

abundance: -
d_gene: TRBD1
v_gene: TRBV29-1
j_gene: TRBJ1-3
CDR3aa: CSVEKDRTGNTIYF
CDR3nt: TGCAGCGTTGAGAAGGACAGGACTGGAAACACCATATATTTT

abundance: few
d_gene: -
v_gene: TRBV6-2/TRBV6-3
j_gene: TRBJ2-1
CDR3aa: CASSPTVRLGLPGFF
CDR3nt: TGTGCCAGCAGTCCCACTGTCCGGCTAGGTCTACCGGGGTTCTTC

abundance: -
d_gene: -
v_gene: TRBV11-3
j_gene: TRBJ1-1
CDR3aa: CASSETASAEAFF
CDR3nt: TGTGCCAGCAGCGAGACAGCCTCAGCTGAAGCTTTCTTT

abundance: few
d_gene: -
v_gene: TRBV15
j_gene: TRBJ1-5
CDR3aa: CATGAGVWNQPQHF
CDR3nt: TGTGCCACCGGGGCAGGGGTTTGGAATCAGCCCCAGCATTTT

abundance: -
d_gene: TRBD2
v_gene: TRBV3-1/TRBV3-2
j_gene: TRBJ2-5
CDR3aa: CASSLGLAGGGETQYF
CDR3nt: TGTGCCAGCAGCCTTGGACTAGCGGGGGGTGGTGAGACCCAGTACTTC

abundance: -
d_gene: -
v_gene: TRBV5-1
j_gene: TRBJ1-4
CDR3aa: CASSLLPTNEKLFF
CDR3nt: TGCGCCAGCAGCTTGCTACCGACTAATGAAAAACTGTTTTTT

abundance: -
d_gene: TRBD1
v_gene: TRBV12-5
j_gene: TRBJ1-3
CDR3aa: CASGLVRGQSSSGNTIYF
CDR3nt: TGTGCTAGTGGTTTGGTACGGGGACAGTCGAGCTCTGGAAACACCATATATTTT

abundance: -
d_gene: TRBD1
v_gene: TRBV29-1
j_gene: TRBJ1-1
CDR3aa: CSVYRGQGTEAFF
CDR3nt: TGCAGCGTTTACAGGGGGCAGGGAACTGAAGCTTTCTTT

abundance: -
d_gene: -
v_gene: TRBV4-2
j_gene: TRBJ1-2
CDR3aa: CASSEGEATLYGYTF
CDR3nt: TGTGCCAGCAGCGAAGGGGAGGCGACCTTATATGGCTACACCTTC

abundance: once
d_gene: -
v_gene: TRBV6-2/TRBV6-3
j_gene: TRBJ1-4
CDR3aa: CASSYEGEKLFF
CDR3nt: TGTGCCAGCAGTTATGAGGGTGAAAAACTGTTTTTT